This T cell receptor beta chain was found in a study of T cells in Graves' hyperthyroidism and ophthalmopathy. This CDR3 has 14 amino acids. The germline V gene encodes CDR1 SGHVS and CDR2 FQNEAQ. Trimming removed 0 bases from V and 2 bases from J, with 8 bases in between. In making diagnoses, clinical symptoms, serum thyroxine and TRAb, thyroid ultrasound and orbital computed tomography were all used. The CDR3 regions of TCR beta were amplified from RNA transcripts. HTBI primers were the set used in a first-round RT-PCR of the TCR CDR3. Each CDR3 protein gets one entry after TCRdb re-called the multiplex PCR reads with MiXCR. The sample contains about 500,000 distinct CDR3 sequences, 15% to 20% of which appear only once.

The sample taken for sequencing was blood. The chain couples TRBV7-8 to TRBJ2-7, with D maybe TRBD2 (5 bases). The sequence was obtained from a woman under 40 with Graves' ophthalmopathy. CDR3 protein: CASSLAGITYEQYF. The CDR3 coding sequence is TGTGCCAGCAGCTTAGCCGGGATTACCTACGAGCAGTACTTC.